This T cell receptor beta chain was identified during a study of control samples from healthy donors and cancer patients. This clone was found a few times. The germline V gene has CDR1 MGHDK and CDR2 SYGVNS. This CDR3 is 14 amino acids long. The V gene end was trimmed by 7 bases and the J gene end by 4 bases; junction bases not matched to a gene: 10. The repertoire was sequenced with immunoSEQ multiplex PCR; TCRdb's copy has only in-frame clones and lacks some. The sample contains roughly 84,000 clones, around 89% of which appear only once. The receptor was derived from a man aged 45-65 years in good health. This chain joins TRBV25-1 and TRBJ2-7; TRBD1 aligns across 7 bases. The sample consisted of blood. The chain's CDR3 is CASIRGQPTYEQYF. In DNA form, the CDR3 reads TGTGCCAGCATCAGGGGACAGCCGACTTACGAGCAGTACTTC.